The 13 T cell receptor beta chains below were found in one sample sequenced in a study of CD8 T cells in ankylosing spondylitis. Study-level results: What seemed typical of ankylosing spondylitis blood was a TCR beta motif built from several highly homologous variants.

TCRdb re-derived calls from the 5' RACE reads in MiXCR, one entry per CDR3 protein. The sample consists of 300,000 to 400,000 distinct CDR3 sequences, approximately 20% of them appearing once. Antigens of these TCRs are unknown. The material sequenced was blood, either unsorted or a sorted T cell fraction (not recorded which). These receptor sequences come from a male donor with ankylosing spondylitis.

The rearrangement uses TRBV2 and TRBJ2-4; TRBD1 is a possible D gene (6 bases). The germline gives CDR1 SNHLY, CDR2 FYNNEI. The ends were cut back, 10 bases at V and 0 bases at J, with 19 bases in the middle. The CDR3 covers 16 residues. The CDR3: CANIGTPNLAKNIQYF. DNA of the CDR3: TGTGCCAACATCGGGACACCGAATCTAGCCAAAAACATTCAGTACTTC. The full variable domain, rest sourced from reference TRBV2 and TRBJ2-4, is EPEVTQTPSHQVTQMGQEVILRCVPISNHLYFYWYRQILGQKVEFLVSFYNNEISEKSEIFDDQFSVERPDGSNFTLKIRSTKLEDSAMYFCANIGTPNLAKNIQYFGAGTRLSVL.

This clonotype was detected only a few times. The rearrangement uses TRBV5-1 and TRBJ2-5; possibly TRBD1 for D (6 bases). CDR3 size: 14 residues. Trimming took off 4 bases at V and 1 base at J, with 11 bases between the two ends. Germline CDR1 and CDR2: SGHRS and YFSETQ. Here the CDR3 reads CASSKSGVQETQYF. The DNA of the CDR3 is TGCGCCAGCAGCAAATCAGGGGTCCAAGAGACCCAGTACTTC.

This clonotype came up a few times. The rearrangement uses TRBV29-1 and TRBJ1-2; D remains unclear. This CDR3 contains 12 residues. CDR1 is SQVTM, CDR2 ANQGSEA, per germline. The V gene lost 1 base and the J gene lost 10 bases, with 13 bases spanning the gap. The CDR3 region is CSVEVGQTDYTF. CDR3 in DNA: TGCAGCGTTGAAGTAGGGCAGACGGACTACACCTTC.

The rearrangement links TRBV7-9 to TRBJ2-5; D may correspond to TRBD1 or TRBD2 (5 bases each). Between the trimmed V and J ends, which lost 5 bases and 1 base, there was a span of 14 bases. Looked up from germline, CDR1 is SEHNR and CDR2 is FQNEAQ (reference sequence). CDR3 length: 15 residues. CDR3 loop: CASSGGALGQETQYF. CDR3 DNA: TGTGCCAGCAGCGGGGGTGCTCTAGGCCAAGAGACCCAGTACTTC.

The chain couples TRBV7-6 to TRBJ1-1; D gene uncertain. In germline, CDR1 is SGHVS, CDR2 FNYEAQ. The length of the CDR3 is 15 residues. Trimming shortened V by 7 bases and J by 4 bases, and 19 bases separated the two germline ends. Here the CDR3 reads CASTPFVGFGTEAFF. The DNA for the CDR3 is TGTGCCAGCACTCCCTTTGTTGGGTTCGGCACTGAAGCTTTCTTT.

This chain links TRBV7-9 with TRBJ1-1, with TRBD1 identical over 8 bases. The CDR3 consists of 13 residues. V was clipped by 5 bases and J by 5 bases; unmatched bases: 4. Per the germline V gene, CDR1 is SEHNR and CDR2 is FQNEAQ (reference sequence). Here the CDR3 reads CASSRQGNTEAFF. In nucleotides, the CDR3 is TGTGCCAGCAGCCGACAGGGGAATACTGAAGCTTTCTTT.

Only a few counts were recorded for this clonotype. The rearrangement uses TRBV25-1 and TRBJ1-6; D call uncertain. The CDR3 has 14 residues. The germline V and J ends were trimmed by 6 bases and 9 bases, with 15 bases remaining between them. Germline assignment: CDR1 MGHDK and CDR2 SYGVNS. DNA for the CDR3: TGTGCCAGCAGGATGGACGGAGGCTTTTCACCCCTCCACTTT. Encoded protein: CASRMDGGFSPLHF.

The CDR3 DNA is TGTGCCAGCAGTCCCCAACGTGGACGCCAGCATTTT. It is translated as CASSPQRGRQHF. V gene TRBV12-3 or TRBV12-4 combines with J gene TRBJ1-5; D uncertain. With 5 bases removed from V and 12 bases from J, the gap between germline ends came to 14 bases. The length of the CDR3 is 12 residues.

The chain couples TRBV29-1 to TRBJ1-3; D is ambiguous. The length of the CDR3 is 14 residues. Looked up from germline, CDR1 is SQVTM and CDR2 is ANQGSEA. The V end was cut by 3 bases, the J end by 4 bases, with 13 bases between. The CDR3 sequence: CSVDRSRGGNTIYF. Here the CDR3 DNA reads TGCAGCGTTGATCGGAGTCGCGGCGGAAACACCATATATTTT.

This clonotype was observed a handful of times. The V and J genes are TRBV5-1 and TRBJ2-2; D remains ambiguous. Germline V gene lookup returns CDR1 SGHRS and CDR2 YFSETQ. The V and J ends lost 0 bases and 5 bases respectively, with 11 bases between them. This CDR3 spans 15 amino acids. The CDR3 DNA is TGCGCCAGCAGCTTGGCTACAGACCTTACCGGGGAGCTGTTTTTT. Its protein product is CASSLATDLTGELFF.

The V gene is TRBV12-3 or TRBV12-4, the J gene TRBJ1-4; D remains unclear. The CDR3 spans 13 residues. V was shortened by 3 bases and J by 7 bases, with 9 bases between the two germline ends. The CDR3 region is CASSFTAFEKLFF. Written as DNA, the CDR3 is TGTGCCAGCAGTTTTACTGCATTTGAAAAACTGTTTTTT.

This clonotype was counted a few times. This chain joins TRBV5-1 and TRBJ1-1; possible D gene TRBD1, 5 bases. Deletions cut 3 bases from V and 4 bases from J, with 13 bases between. There are 14 residues in the CDR3. Germline values: CDR1 SGHRS, CDR2 YFSETQ. The CDR3 region is CASSSGGGSTEAFF. DNA of the CDR3: TGCGCCAGCAGCTCAGGTGGGGGTAGCACTGAAGCTTTCTTT. The whole variable domain, filled in from reference TRBV5-1 and TRBJ1-1, reads KAGVTQTPRYLIKTRGQQVTLSCSPISGHRSVSWYQQTPGQGLQFLFEYFSETQRNKGNFPGRFSGRQFSNSRSEMNVSTLELGDSALYLCASSSGGGSTEAFFGQGTRLTVV.

The sample holds a few counts of this clonotype. The V call is TRBV20-1, the J call TRBJ1-1; TRBD1 agrees at 7 bases. This CDR3 has 12 residues. Trimming cost V 5 bases and J 4 bases; bases outside gene matches: 4. CDR1 is DFQATT and CDR2 is SNEGSKA in the germline V gene (reference sequence). The CDR3 region is CSAPDRVTEAFF. The CDR3 DNA reads TGCAGTGCTCCCGACAGGGTCACTGAAGCTTTCTTT.